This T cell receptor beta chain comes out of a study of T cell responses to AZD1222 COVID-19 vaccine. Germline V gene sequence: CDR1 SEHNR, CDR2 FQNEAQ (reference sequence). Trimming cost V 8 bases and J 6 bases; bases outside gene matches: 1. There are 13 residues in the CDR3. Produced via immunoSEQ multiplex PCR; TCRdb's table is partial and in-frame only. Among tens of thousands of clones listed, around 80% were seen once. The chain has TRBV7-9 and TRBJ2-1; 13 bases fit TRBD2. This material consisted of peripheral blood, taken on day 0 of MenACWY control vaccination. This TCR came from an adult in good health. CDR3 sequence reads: CASGLAGVNEQFF. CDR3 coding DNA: TGTGCCAGCGGACTAGCGGGAGTCAATGAGCAGTTCTTC.